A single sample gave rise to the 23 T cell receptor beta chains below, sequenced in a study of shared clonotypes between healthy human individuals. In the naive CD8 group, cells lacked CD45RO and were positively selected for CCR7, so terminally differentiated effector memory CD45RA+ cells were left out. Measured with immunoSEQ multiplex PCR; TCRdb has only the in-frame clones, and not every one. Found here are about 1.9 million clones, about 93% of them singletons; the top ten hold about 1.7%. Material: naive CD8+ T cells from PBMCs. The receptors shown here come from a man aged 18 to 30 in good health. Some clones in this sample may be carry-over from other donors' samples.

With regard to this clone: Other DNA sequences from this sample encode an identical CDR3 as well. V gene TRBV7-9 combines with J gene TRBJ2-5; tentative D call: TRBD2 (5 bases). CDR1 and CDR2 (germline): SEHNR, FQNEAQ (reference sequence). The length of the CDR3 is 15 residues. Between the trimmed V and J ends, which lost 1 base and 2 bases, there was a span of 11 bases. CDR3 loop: CASSLGPAAQETQYF. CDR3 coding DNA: TGTGCCAGCAGCTTAGGGCCAGCGGCTCAAGAGACCCAGTACTTC.

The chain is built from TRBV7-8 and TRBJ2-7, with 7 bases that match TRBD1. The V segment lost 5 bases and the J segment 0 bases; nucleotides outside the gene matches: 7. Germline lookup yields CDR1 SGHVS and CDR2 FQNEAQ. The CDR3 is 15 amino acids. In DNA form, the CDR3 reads TGTGCCAGCAGCCCCTATGGGACAGTCTCCTACGAGCAGTACTTC. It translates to CASSPYGTVSYEQYF. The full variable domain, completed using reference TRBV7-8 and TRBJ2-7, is GAGVSQSPRYKVAKRGQDVALRCDPISGHVSLFWYQQALGQGPEFLTYFQNEAQLDKSGLPSDRFFAERPEGSVSTLKIQRTQQEDSAVYLCASSPYGTVSYEQYFGPGTRLTVT.

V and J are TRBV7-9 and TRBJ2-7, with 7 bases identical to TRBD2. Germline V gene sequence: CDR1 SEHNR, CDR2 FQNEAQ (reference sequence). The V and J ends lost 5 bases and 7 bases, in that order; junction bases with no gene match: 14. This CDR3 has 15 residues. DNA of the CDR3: TGTGCCAGCAGCAATTGGGTAGCGGGTTCTGGGGAGCAGTACTTC. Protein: CASSNWVAGSGEQYF.

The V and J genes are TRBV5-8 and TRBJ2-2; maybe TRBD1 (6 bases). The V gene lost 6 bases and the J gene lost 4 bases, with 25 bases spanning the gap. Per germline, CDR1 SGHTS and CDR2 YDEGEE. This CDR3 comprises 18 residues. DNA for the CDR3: TGTGCCAGCAATAAGGTGGTGGCAGGGGAATATCGCACCGGGGAGCTGTTTTTT. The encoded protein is CASNKVVAGEYRTGELFF. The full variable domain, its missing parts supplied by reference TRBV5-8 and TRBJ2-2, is EAGVTQSPTHLIKTRGQQATLRCSPISGHTSVYWYQQALGLGLQFLLWYDEGEERNRGNFPPRFSGRQFPNYSSELNVNALELEDSALYLCASNKVVAGEYRTGELFFGEGSRLTVL.

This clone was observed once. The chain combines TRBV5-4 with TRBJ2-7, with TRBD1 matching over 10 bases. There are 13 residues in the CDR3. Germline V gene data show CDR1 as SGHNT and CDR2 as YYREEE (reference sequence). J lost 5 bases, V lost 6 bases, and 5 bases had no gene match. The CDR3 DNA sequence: TGTGCCAGCACGGACAGGGGGGTCCACGAGCAGTACTTC. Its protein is CASTDRGVHEQYF.

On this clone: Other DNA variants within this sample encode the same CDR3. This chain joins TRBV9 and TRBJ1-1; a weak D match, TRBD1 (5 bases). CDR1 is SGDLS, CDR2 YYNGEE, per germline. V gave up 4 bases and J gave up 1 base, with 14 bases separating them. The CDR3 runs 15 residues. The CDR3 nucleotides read TGTGCCAGCAGCCTTGACACCCAGGGGAACACTGAAGCTTTCTTT. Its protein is CASSLDTQGNTEAFF.

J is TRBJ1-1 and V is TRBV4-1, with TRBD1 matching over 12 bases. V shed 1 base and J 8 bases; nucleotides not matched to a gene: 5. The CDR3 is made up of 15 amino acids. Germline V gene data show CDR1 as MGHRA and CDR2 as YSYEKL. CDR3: CASSQGGTGGAEAFF. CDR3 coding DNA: TGCGCCAGCAGCCAAGGGGGGACAGGGGGCGCCGAAGCTTTCTTT.

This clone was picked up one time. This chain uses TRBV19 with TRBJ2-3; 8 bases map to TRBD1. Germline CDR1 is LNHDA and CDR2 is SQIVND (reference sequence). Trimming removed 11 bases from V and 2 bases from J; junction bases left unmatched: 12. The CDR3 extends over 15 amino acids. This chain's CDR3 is CARTQGVIFTDTQYF. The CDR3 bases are TGTGCCCGTACACAGGGGGTGATCTTCACAGATACGCAGTATTTT.

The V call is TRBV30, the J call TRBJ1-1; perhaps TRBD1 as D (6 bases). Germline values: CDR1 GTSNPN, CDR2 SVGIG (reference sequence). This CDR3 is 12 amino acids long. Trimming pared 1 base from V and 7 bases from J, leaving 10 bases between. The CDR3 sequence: CAWSGGALEAFF. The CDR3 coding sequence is TGTGCCTGGAGTGGGGGGGCCCTTGAAGCTTTCTTT.

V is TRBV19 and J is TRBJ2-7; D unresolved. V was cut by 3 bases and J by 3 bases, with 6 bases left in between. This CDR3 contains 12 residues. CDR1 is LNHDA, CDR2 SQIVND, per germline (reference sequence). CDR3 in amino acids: CASSMGFYEQYF. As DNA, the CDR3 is TGTGCCAGTAGTATGGGGTTCTACGAGCAGTACTTC.

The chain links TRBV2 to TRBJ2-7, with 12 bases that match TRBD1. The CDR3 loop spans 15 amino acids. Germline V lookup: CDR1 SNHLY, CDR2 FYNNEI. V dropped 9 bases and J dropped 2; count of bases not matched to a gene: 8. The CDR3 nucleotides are TGTGCCAGTGGGGACAGGGGGCAGAACCCCTACGAGCAGTACTTC. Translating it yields CASGDRGQNPYEQYF.

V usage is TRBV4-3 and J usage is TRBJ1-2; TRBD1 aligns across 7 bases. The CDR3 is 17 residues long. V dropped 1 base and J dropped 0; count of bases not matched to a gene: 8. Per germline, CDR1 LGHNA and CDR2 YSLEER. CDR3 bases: TGCGCCAGCAGCCAAGGGCCAGGGGGACGGACTAACTATGGCTACACCTTC. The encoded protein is CASSQGPGGRTNYGYTF.

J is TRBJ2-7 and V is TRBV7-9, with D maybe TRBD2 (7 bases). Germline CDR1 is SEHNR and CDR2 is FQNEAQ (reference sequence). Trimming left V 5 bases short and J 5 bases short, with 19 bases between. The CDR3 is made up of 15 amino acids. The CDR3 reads CASSDQGRVRHEQYF. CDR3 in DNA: TGTGCCAGCAGCGACCAGGGGAGGGTCCGCCACGAGCAGTACTTC.

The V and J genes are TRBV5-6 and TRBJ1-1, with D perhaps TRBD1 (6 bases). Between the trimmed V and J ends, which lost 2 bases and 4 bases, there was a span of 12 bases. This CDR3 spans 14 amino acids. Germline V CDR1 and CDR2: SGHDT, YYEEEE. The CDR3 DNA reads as TGTGCCAGCAGCTTAGGGGGGAGAGGCACTGAAGCTTTCTTT. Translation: CASSLGGRGTEAFF.

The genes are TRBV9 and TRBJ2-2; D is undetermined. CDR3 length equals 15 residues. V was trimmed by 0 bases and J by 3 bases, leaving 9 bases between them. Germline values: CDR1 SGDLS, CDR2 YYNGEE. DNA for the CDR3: TGTGCCAGCAGCGTAGCTCGGATATACACCGGGGAGCTGTTTTTT. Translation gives CASSVARIYTGELFF.

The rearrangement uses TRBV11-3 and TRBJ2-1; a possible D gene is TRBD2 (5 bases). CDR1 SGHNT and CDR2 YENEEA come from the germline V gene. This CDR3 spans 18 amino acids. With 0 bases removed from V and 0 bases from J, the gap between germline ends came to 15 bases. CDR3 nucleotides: TGTGCCAGCAGCTTAGATCGTGGGAGACACATCTCCTACAATGAGCAGTTCTTC. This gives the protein CASSLDRGRHISYNEQFF.

The CDR3 reads CASSLARTSYNEQFF. CDR3 nucleotide sequence: TGTGCCAGCAGCTTAGCGCGGACCTCCTACAATGAGCAGTTCTTC. This chain connects TRBV7-7 to TRBJ2-1, with D unclear. CDR1 is SSHAT and CDR2 is FNYEAQ in the germline V gene (reference sequence). This CDR3 has 15 residues. The ends were cut back, 0 bases at V and 0 bases at J, with 6 bases in the middle.

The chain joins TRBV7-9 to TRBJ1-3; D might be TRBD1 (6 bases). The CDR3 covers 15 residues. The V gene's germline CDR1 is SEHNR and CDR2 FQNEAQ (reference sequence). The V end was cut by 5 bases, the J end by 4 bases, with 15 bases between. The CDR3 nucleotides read TGTGCCAGCAGCGCGCCCAGGGGAGTCGGAAACACCATATATTTT. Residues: CASSAPRGVGNTIYF.

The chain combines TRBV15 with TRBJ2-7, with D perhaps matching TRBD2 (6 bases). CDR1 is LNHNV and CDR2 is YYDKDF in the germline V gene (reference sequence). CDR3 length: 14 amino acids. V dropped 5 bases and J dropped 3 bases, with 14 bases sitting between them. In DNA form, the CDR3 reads TGTGCCACCAGCGAATCGGGAGCTAGCTACGAGCAGTACTTC. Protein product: CATSESGASYEQYF.

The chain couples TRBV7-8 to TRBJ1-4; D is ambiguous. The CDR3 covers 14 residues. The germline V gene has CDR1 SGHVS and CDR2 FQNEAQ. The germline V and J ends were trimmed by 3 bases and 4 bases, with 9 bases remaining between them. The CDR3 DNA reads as TGTGCCAGCAGCTTTGGAGGTGATAATGAAAAACTGTTTTTT. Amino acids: CASSFGGDNEKLFF.

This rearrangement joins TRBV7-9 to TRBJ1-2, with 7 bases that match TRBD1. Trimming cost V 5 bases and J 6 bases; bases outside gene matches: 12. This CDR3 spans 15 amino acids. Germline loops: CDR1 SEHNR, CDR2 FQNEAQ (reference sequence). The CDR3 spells CASSVPGTAKDGYTF. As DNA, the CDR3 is TGTGCCAGCAGCGTGCCCGGGACAGCAAAAGATGGCTACACCTTC.

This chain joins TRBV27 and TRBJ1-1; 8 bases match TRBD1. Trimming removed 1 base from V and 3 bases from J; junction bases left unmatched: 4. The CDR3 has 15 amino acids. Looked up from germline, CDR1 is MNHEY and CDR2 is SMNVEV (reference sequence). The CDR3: CASSLYRTGYTEAFF. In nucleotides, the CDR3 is TGTGCCAGCAGTTTATATCGGACAGGGTACACTGAAGCTTTCTTT.

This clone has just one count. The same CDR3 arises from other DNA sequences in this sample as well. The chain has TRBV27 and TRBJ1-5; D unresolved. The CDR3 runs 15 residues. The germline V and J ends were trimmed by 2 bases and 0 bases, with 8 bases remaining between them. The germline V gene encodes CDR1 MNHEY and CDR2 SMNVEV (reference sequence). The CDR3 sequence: CASSLLGDSNQPQHF. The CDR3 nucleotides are TGTGCCAGCAGTTTACTAGGAGATAGCAATCAGCCCCAGCATTTT.